These 22 T cell receptor beta chains came from one sample sequenced in a study of T cells in localized non-small cell lung cancer (dated by TCRdb to 2018 to 2020). The library came from the immunoSEQ multiplex PCR assay. In TCRdb, the immuneACCESS table is reduced to in-frame sequences with V and J assigned. These tables do not hold every clone; where another copy was compared, an unresolved V gene accounts for under half, and the others remain unexplained. The sample table shows 10,000 to 13,000 clones, and just under 50% are seen once. The ten most abundant clones make up roughly 3.9% of the sample. The input for sequencing was lymph node tissue, taken before any cancer treatment. Receptors were obtained from a woman between 35 and 75 years old with stage II squamous cell lung carcinoma.

This clone is labeled as medium-sized (0.01 to 0.1%). The rearrangement links TRBV11-3 to TRBJ1-6; 8 nucleotides line up with TRBD1. Germline trimming cut 5 bases from V and 7 bases from J; bases unmatched to any gene: 10. CDR3 size: 16 residues. Germline V gives CDR1 SGHNT, CDR2 YENEEA. The CDR3 DNA reads as TGTGCCAGCAGCCACGACAGGGGCCGGTGGAATTCACCCCTCCACTTT. Translated: CASSHDRGRWNSPLHF.

The rearrangement links TRBV14 to TRBJ2-5, with D maybe TRBD1 (5 bases). This CDR3 comprises 13 residues. Germline V gene data show CDR1 as SGHDN and CDR2 as FVKESK. V shed 10 bases and J shed 2 bases, with 14 bases lying between them. CDR3 nucleotide sequence: TGTGCCACCGGAAGGCAGGGTCAAGAGACCCAGTACTTC. It is translated as CATGRQGQETQYF. Together with reference TRBV14 and TRBJ2-5, the CDR3 gives the full variable domain: EAGVTQFPSHSVIEKGQTVTLRCDPISGHDNLYWYRRVMGKEIKFLLHFVKESKQDESGMPNNRFLAERTGGTYSTLKVQPAELEDSGVYFCATGRQGQETQYFGPGTRLLVL.

The chain carries TRBV29-1 and TRBJ1-1, with 7 bases lining up with TRBD1. The CDR3 is 14 amino acids. After removal of 6 bases from V and 1 base from J, the junction contained 8 bases not matched to a gene. The V gene's germline CDR1 is SQVTM and CDR2 ANQGSEA. Written as DNA, the CDR3 is TGCAGCGTGCCCTCCGGGACAGCGAACACTGAAGCTTTCTTT. Translation: CSVPSGTANTEAFF.

This clone has just a few counts. The rearrangement uses TRBV4-1 and TRBJ1-4; 7 positions agree with TRBD1. V was pared by 0 bases and J by 8 bases, with 6 bases of the junction left unmatched. The CDR3 is 15 amino acids. Germline V gene data show CDR1 as MGHRA and CDR2 as YSYEKL. This chain's CDR3 is CASSQDPGQAEKLFF. The CDR3 bases are TGCGCCAGCAGCCAAGATCCCGGACAGGCAGAAAAACTGTTTTTT.

This clone was recorded only once. The gene calls are TRBV19 and TRBJ1-2; weak D call: TRBD1 (6 bases). Trimming removed 3 bases from V and 7 bases from J, with 18 bases in between. Germline assignment: CDR1 LNHDA and CDR2 SQIVND (reference sequence). This CDR3 comprises 15 residues. The CDR3 sequence is CASSIKGEALRGYTF. The CDR3 region has the DNA TGTGCCAGTAGTATCAAGGGGGAGGCCCTCCGTGGCTACACCTTC.

The chain links TRBV19 to TRBJ1-3, with 7 bases that match TRBD1. Germline values: CDR1 LNHDA, CDR2 SQIVND (reference sequence). Trimming cost V 9 bases and J 2 bases; bases outside gene matches: 10. This CDR3 has 15 residues. The CDR3 is CASRDSRRTGNTIYF. The CDR3 DNA reads TGTGCCAGCCGGGACAGCCGTAGAACTGGAAACACCATATATTTT. The full variable domain, its missing parts supplied by reference TRBV19 and TRBJ1-3, is DGGITQSPKYLFRKEGQNVTLSCEQNLNHDAMYWYRQDPGQGLRLIYYSQIVNDFQKGDIAEGYSVSREKKESFPLTVTSAQKNPTAFYLCASRDSRRTGNTIYFGEGSWLTVV.

CDR3 residues: CASSRTSGRAGNEQFF. Written as DNA, the CDR3 is TGTGCCAGCAGCCGGACTAGCGGGAGGGCGGGTAATGAGCAGTTCTTC. This chain uses TRBV11-3 with TRBJ2-1; the match to TRBD2 covers 15 bases. The germline gives CDR1 SGHNT, CDR2 YENEEA. CDR3 length: 16 amino acids. Germline trimming cut 5 bases from V and 7 bases from J; bases unmatched to any gene: 6.

J is TRBJ2-5 and V is TRBV28, with 12 bases identical to TRBD1. This CDR3 has 16 amino acids. Trimming cost V 5 bases and J 4 bases; bases outside gene matches: 8. The germline V gene encodes CDR1 MDHEN and CDR2 SYDVKM. As DNA, the CDR3 is TGTGCCAGCAGTCCGACGGGACAGGGGGCGAGAGAGACCCAGTACTTC. This sequence encodes CASSPTGQGARETQYF.

The table lists this clone with a few counts. V is TRBV6-8 and J is TRBJ2-7; D is possibly TRBD1 (5 bases). Germline CDR1 reads MNHGY; CDR2 reads SAAAGT. The ends were cut back, 6 bases at V and 1 base at J, with 13 bases in the middle. The CDR3 has 14 amino acids. Here the CDR3 DNA reads TGTGCCAGCAGCCATGGCGCAGGGTCCTACGAGCAGTACTTC. Translation gives CASSHGAGSYEQYF.

This clone was observed a few times. V usage is TRBV11-3 and J usage is TRBJ1-5; TRBD1 matches 10 bases. CDR1 and CDR2 (germline): SGHNT, YENEEA. This CDR3 is built from 14 residues. J was trimmed by 6 bases and V by 4 bases; bases with no gene match: 3. CDR3 residues: CASSSRTGGQPQHF. The CDR3 DNA is TGTGCCAGCAGCTCCAGGACAGGGGGTCAGCCCCAGCATTTT.

This clone was counted between two and nine times. In DNA form, the CDR3 reads TGTGCCAGCAGCTTAAGTGTAGCGGGGAGGAGGTATTCCTTGTGGGAGCAGTACTTC. It yields the protein CASSLSVAGRRYSLWEQYF. This chain uses TRBV11-3 with TRBJ2-7, with 8 bases fitting TRBD2. Germline CDR1 is SGHNT and CDR2 is YENEEA. The trim removed 2 bases at V and 7 bases at J, leaving 22 bases unmatched. This CDR3 is built from 19 residues. Full variable domain (rest looked up from reference TRBV11-3 and TRBJ2-7): EAGVVQSPRYKIIEKKQPVAFWCNPISGHNTLYWYLQNLGQGPELLIRYENEEAVDDSQLPKDRFSAERLKGVDSTLKIQPAELGDSAVYLCASSLSVAGRRYSLWEQYFGPGTRLTVT.

The chain employs TRBV15 and TRBJ1-2, with D perhaps matching TRBD1 (6 bases). V lost 4 bases, J lost 1 base, and 16 bases lay in between. Germline loops: CDR1 LNHNV, CDR2 YYDKDF (reference sequence). This CDR3 spans 16 amino acids. The CDR3 bases are TGTGCCACCAGCACCTCGACAGGTCGGGGTAACTATGGCTACACCTTC. Amino acid sequence: CATSTSTGRGNYGYTF.

The gene calls are TRBV29-1 and TRBJ2-5, with D hard to call. Germline values: CDR1 SQVTM, CDR2 ANQGSEA. V lost 4 bases, J lost 2 bases, and 8 bases lay in between. This CDR3 spans 12 amino acids. This CDR3 reads CSVGTTQETQYF. The CDR3 nucleotides are TGCAGCGTTGGAACGACTCAAGAGACCCAGTACTTC.

Note on this clone: A junction end diverges from the germline sequence, so it may reflect a read error. V usage is TRBV16 and J usage is TRBJ1-1; possibly TRBD1 for D (6 bases). CDR3 length: 12 amino acids. CDR1 and CDR2 (germline): KGHSY, FQNENV. The CDR3 reads CASSHRVSETFF. CDR3 DNA: TGTGCCAGCAGTCACAGGGTCAGTGAAACTTTCTTT.

The chain uses TRBV19 and TRBJ1-2; D is uncertain. The V gene's germline CDR1 is LNHDA and CDR2 SQIVND (reference sequence). This CDR3 is built from 15 residues. Trimming took off 5 bases at V and 7 bases at J, with 20 bases between the two ends. This CDR3 reads CASSPTSATSSGYTF. The CDR3 DNA reads as TGTGCCAGTAGTCCCACGTCAGCCACTTCCAGTGGCTACACCTTC.

This chain joins TRBV18 and TRBJ2-4, with 9 bases matching TRBD1. V trimming: 0 bases; J trimming: 7 bases; junction bases outside the gene matches: 4. The V gene's germline CDR1 is KGHSH and CDR2 LQKENI. This CDR3 is 15 amino acids long. This CDR3 reads CASSPPPGQGNIQYF. In DNA form, the CDR3 reads TGTGCCAGCTCACCACCCCCGGGACAGGGTAACATTCAGTACTTC. Full variable domain (remainder filled in from reference TRBV18 and TRBJ2-4): NAGVMQNPRHLVRRRGQEARLRCSPMKGHSHVYWYRQLPEEGLKFMVYLQKENIIDESGMPKERFSAEFPKEGPSILRIQQVVRGDSAAYFCASSPPPGQGNIQYFGAGTRLSVL.

In its sample, this clone was seen a few times. The chain has TRBV11-3 and TRBJ2-4, with TRBD2 as a possible D gene (6 bases). CDR1 is SGHNT, CDR2 YENEEA, per germline. Trimming stripped 3 bases from V and 6 bases from J, with 12 bases between. The CDR3 is 14 amino acids. CDR3 protein: CASSLRAGPNIQYF. CDR3 DNA: TGTGCCAGCAGCTTGAGGGCGGGGCCAAACATTCAGTACTTC.

The CDR3 loop reads CASQVFRYSNQPQHF. In nucleotides, the CDR3 is TGTGCCTCCCAAGTATTTAGGTATAGCAATCAGCCCCAGCATTTT. V usage is TRBV19 and J usage is TRBJ1-5, with D unclear. Germline lookup yields CDR1 LNHDA and CDR2 SQIVND (reference sequence). This CDR3 comprises 15 residues. Trimming removed 11 bases from V and 0 bases from J, with 17 bases in between.

This clone was detected a few times. The rearrangement joins TRBV9 to TRBJ1-2, with D possibly matching TRBD1 (6 bases). Trimming pared 4 bases from V and 4 bases from J, leaving 14 bases between. Germline CDR1 reads SGDLS; CDR2 reads YYNGEE. The CDR3 totals 14 residues. The chain's CDR3 is CASSSGGSPYGYTF. CDR3 nucleotide sequence: TGTGCCAGCAGCTCCGGGGGCAGCCCCTATGGCTACACCTTC.

The CDR3 coding sequence is TGTGCCAGTAGAAGAGGAACAGGGGTCGTCTATGGCTACACCTTC. Its translation: CASRRGTGVVYGYTF. The rearrangement links TRBV19 to TRBJ1-2, with 7 bases lining up with TRBD1. Trimming cost V 6 bases and J 4 bases; bases outside gene matches: 11. The germline V gene has CDR1 LNHDA and CDR2 SQIVND (reference sequence). The CDR3 runs 15 residues.

V and J are TRBV19 and TRBJ1-6, with TRBD1 matching 8 bases. CDR3 length: 15 amino acids. The germline V gene encodes CDR1 LNHDA and CDR2 SQIVND (reference sequence). V was clipped by 2 bases and J by 6 bases; unmatched bases: 3. The chain's CDR3 is CASSIRTGRNSPLHF. In DNA form, the CDR3 reads TGTGCCAGTAGTATAAGGACAGGGCGTAATTCACCCCTCCACTTT.

There are a few counts of this clone. Here the CDR3 reads CASRSGASGSNEQFF. CDR3 DNA sequence: TGTGCCAGCAGATCTGGCGCTAGCGGATCTAATGAGCAGTTCTTC. This rearrangement joins TRBV6-8 to TRBJ2-1, with 7 bases identical to TRBD2. CDR3 length equals 15 residues. V lost 6 bases, J lost 7 bases, and 12 bases stayed unmatched. CDR1 is MNHGY and CDR2 is SAAAGT in the germline V gene.